Sequencing of this TCR beta chain was carried out in a study of blood T cell repertoires in COVID-19. Study context: Acute-phase and convalescent COVID-19 samples originated in the United States, Italy and Spain. PBMCs, B-cell-depleted T cells, or T cells were the source of the cDNA or gDNA that made up the material.

This clone was seen more than once but under ten times. As processed by the authors: Amplification of reference gene primers provided the estimated nucleated cell counts. Data came from immunoSEQ multiplex PCR; TCRdb stores just in-frame clones and leaves some out. V and J calls and clone size are as listed in that table; D and trimming were resolved from the DNA. The sample includes about 160,000 clones, approximately 87% of them seen just once. CDR3 length equals 17 residues. Deletions cut 0 bases from V and 0 bases from J, with 12 bases between. Germline CDR1 reads MRHNA; CDR2 reads SNTAGT. Seattle's cohort entered during active infection and was followed longitudinally.

The source material was peripheral blood. The sequence derives from an older woman with COVID-19, enrolled during active disease. The chain uses TRBV6-4 and TRBJ1-5; D is ambiguous. This chain's CDR3 is CASSDSSTRNSNQPQHF. DNA for the CDR3: TGTGCCAGCAGTGACTCTAGCACGCGAAATAGCAATCAGCCCCAGCATTTT.